The T cell receptor (beta chain) under discussion was sequenced for a study of blood T cell repertoires in COVID-19. In germline, CDR1 is MNHEY, CDR2 SVGAGI. The CDR3 is 12 amino acids. V dropped 10 bases and J dropped 16; count of bases not matched to a gene: 16. Profiled with immunoSEQ multiplex PCR; TCRdb holds only in-frame clones, not every one. The repertoire holds 250,000 to 300,000 clones, with less than 90% as singletons. Sequencing was performed on peripheral blood. The gene calls are TRBV6-5 and TRBJ1-5, with 7 nucleotides matching TRBD1. This clonotype was sampled from a woman in her thirties with COVID-19, enrolled during active disease. Here the CDR3 reads CATRAPGQVKHF. CDR3 nucleotide sequence: TGTGCCACCAGGGCCCCCGGACAGGTCAAACATTTT.